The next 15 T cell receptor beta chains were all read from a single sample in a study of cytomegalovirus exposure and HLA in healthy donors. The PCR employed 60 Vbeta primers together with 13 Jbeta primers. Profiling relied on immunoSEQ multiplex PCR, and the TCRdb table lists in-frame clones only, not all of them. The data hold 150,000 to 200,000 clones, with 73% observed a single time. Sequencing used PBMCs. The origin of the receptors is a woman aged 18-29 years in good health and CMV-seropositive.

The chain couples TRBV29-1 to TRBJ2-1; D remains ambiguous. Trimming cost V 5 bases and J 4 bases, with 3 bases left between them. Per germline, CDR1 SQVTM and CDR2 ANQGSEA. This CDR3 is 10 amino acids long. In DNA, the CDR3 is TGCAGCGTTCGTTACAATGAGCAGTTCTTC. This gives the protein CSVRYNEQFF.

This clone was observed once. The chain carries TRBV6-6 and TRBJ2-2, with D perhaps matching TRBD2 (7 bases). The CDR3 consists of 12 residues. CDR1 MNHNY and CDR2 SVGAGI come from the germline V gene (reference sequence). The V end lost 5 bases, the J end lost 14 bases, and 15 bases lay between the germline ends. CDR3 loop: CASSAWGGELFF. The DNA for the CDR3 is TGTGCCAGCAGTGCCTGGGGGGGCGAACTGTTTTTT.

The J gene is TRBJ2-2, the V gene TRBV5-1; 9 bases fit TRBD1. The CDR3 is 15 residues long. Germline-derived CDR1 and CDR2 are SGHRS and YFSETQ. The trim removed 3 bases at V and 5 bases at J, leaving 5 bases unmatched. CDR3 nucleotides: TGCGCCAGCAGCTCACAGGGGGCAGGGACCGGGGAGCTGTTTTTT. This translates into CASSSQGAGTGELFF.

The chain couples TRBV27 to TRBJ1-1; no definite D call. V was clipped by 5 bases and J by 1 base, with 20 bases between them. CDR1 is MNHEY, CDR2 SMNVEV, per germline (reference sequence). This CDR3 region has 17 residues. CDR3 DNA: TGTGCCAGCAGTCCCATCTTTTTGTCCGGCGGGAACACTGAAGCTTTCTTT. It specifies CASSPIFLSGGNTEAFF.

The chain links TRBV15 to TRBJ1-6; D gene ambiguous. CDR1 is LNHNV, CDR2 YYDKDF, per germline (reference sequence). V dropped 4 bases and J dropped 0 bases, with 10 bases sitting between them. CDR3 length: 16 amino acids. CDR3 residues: CATSTRQASYNSPLHF. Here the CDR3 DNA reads TGTGCCACCAGCACCCGACAAGCCTCCTATAATTCACCCCTCCACTTT. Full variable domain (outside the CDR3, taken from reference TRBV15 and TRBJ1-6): DAMVIQNPRYQVTQFGKPVTLSCSQTLNHNVMYWYQQKSSQAPKLLFHYYDKDFNNEADTPDNFQSRRPNTSFCFLDIRSPGLGDTAMYLCATSTRQASYNSPLHFGNGTRLTVT.

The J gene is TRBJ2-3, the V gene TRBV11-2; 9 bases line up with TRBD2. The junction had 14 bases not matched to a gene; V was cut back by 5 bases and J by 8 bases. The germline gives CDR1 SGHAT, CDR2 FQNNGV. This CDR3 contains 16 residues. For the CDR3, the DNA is TGTGCCAGCAGCCCCGGGGGGGGCGGGGGGGCAGGTACGCAGTATTTT. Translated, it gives CASSPGGGGGAGTQYF.

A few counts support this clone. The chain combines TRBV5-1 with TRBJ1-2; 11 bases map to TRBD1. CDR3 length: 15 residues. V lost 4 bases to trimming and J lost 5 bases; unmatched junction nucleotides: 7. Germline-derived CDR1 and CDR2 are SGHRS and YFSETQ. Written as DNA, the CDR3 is TGCGCCAGCAGCCCCGGACAGGGGGCTGGATATGGCTACACCTTC. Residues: CASSPGQGAGYGYTF.

In nucleotides, the CDR3 is TGTGCCAGCTCACCAGGGGTGACTAGCGGGGTCTATGAGCAGTTCTTC. It translates to CASSPGVTSGVYEQFF. The rearrangement uses TRBV18 and TRBJ2-1; 11 bases fit TRBD2. V shed 2 bases and J 8 bases; nucleotides not matched to a gene: 8. CDR3 size: 16 residues. In germline, CDR1 is KGHSH, CDR2 LQKENI.

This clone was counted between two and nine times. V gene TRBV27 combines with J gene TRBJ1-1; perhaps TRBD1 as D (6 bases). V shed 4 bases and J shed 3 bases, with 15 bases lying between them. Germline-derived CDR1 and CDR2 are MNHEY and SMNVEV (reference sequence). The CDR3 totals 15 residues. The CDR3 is CASSSYRGADTEAFF. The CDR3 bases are TGTGCCAGCAGTTCCTACCGGGGGGCGGACACTGAAGCTTTCTTT.

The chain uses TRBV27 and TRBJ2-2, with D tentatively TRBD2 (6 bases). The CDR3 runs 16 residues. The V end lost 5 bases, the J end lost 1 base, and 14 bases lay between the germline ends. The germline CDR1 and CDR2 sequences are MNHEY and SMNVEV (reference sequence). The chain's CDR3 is CASSLDPGVNTGELFF. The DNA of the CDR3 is TGTGCCAGCAGTCTGGACCCGGGGGTGAACACCGGGGAGCTGTTTTTT.

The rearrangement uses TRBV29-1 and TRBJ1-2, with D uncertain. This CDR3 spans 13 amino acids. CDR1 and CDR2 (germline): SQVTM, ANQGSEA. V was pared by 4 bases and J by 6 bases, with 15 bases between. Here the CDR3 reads CSVVSPGSHGYTF. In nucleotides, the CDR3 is TGCAGCGTTGTTTCGCCAGGAAGTCATGGCTACACCTTC.

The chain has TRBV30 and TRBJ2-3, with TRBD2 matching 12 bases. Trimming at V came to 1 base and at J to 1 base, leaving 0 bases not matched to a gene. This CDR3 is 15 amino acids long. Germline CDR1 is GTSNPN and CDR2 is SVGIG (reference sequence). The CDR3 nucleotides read TGTGCCTGGAGTGGACTAGCGGGGGGCACAGATACGCAGTATTTT. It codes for CAWSGLAGGTDTQYF.

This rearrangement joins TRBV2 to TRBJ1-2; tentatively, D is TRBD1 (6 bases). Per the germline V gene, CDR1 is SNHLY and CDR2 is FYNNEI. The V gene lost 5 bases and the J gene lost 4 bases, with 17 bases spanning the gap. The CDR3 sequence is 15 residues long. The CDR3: CASSNKDRLIYGYTF. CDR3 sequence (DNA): TGTGCCAGCAGTAACAAGGACAGATTAATCTATGGCTACACCTTC.

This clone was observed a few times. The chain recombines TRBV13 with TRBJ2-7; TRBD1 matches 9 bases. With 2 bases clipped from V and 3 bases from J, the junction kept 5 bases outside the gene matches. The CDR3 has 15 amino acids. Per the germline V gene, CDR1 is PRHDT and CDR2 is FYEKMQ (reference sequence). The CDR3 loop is CASSLSGQGGYEQYF. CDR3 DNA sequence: TGTGCCAGCAGCTTATCGGGACAGGGTGGCTACGAGCAGTACTTC.

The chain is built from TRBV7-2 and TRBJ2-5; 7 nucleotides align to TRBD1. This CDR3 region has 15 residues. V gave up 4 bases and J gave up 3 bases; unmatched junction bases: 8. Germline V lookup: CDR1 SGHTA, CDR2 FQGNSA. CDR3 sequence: CASSYQTGSKETQYF. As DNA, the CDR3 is TGTGCCAGCAGCTACCAGACAGGGAGTAAAGAGACCCAGTACTTC.